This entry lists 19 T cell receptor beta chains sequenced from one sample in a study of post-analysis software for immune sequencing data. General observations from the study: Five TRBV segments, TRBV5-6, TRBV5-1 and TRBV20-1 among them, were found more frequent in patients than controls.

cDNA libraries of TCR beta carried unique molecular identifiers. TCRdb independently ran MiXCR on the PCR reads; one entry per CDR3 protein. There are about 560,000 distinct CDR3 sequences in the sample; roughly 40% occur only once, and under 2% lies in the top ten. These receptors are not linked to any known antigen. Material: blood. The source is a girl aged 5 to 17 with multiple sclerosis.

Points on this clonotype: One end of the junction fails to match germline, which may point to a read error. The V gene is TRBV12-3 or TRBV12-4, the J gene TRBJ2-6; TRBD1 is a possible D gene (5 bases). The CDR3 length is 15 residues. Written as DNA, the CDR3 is TGTGCCAGCAGTTTAGGGGCTAGTGGGGCCAACGTCCCGACTTTC. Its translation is CASSLGASGANVPTF.

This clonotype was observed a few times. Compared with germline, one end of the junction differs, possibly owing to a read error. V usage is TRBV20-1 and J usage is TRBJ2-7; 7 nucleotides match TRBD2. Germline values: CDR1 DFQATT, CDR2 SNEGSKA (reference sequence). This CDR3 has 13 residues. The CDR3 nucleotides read TGTAGAACCCTTGGGGAGGGAACCTACGAGCAGTACTTC. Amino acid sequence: CRTLGEGTYEQYF.

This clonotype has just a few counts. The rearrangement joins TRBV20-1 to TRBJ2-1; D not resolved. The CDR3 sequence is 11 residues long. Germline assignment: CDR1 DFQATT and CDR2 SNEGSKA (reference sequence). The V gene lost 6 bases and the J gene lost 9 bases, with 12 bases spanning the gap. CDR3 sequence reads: CSASPFTEQFF. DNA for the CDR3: TGCAGTGCCAGTCCGTTTACTGAGCAGTTCTTC.

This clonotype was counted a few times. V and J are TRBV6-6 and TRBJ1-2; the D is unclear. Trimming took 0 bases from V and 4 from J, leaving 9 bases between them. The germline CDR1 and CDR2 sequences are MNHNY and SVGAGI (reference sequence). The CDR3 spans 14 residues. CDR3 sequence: CASSYSATVYGYTF. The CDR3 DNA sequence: TGTGCCAGCAGTTACTCTGCGACGGTCTATGGCTACACCTTC.

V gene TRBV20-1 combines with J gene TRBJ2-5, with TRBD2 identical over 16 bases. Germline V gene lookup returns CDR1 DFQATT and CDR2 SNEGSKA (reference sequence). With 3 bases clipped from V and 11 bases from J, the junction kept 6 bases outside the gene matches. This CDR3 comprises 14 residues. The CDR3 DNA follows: TGCAGTGCTAGGGCCGGGACTAGCGGGAGGGAGCAGTACTTC. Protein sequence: CSARAGTSGREQYF.

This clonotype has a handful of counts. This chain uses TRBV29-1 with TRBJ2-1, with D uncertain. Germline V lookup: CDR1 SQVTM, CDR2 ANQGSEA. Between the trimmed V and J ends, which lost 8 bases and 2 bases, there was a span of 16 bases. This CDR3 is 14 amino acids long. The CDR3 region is CSITQRIAYNEQFF. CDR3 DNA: TGCAGCATAACACAGAGGATAGCCTACAATGAGCAGTTCTTC.

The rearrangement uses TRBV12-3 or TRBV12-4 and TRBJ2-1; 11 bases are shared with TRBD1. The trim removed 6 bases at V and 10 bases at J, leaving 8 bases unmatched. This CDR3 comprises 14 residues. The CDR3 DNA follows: TGTGCCAGCAGGAACGGACAGGGGGCAGGGGAGCAGTTCTTC. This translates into CASRNGQGAGEQFF.

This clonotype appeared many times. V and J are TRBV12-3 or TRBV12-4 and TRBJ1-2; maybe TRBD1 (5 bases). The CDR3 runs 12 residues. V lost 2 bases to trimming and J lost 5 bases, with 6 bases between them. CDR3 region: CASSLRGYGYTF. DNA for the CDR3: TGTGCCAGCAGTTTAAGGGGTTATGGCTACACCTTC.

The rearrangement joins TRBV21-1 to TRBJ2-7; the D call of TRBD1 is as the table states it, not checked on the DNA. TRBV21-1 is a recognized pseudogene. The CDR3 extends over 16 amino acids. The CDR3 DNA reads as TGTGCCAGCAGCAGCTGGGGGGGGGGCGTTACCTACGAGCAGTACTTC. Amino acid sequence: CASSSWGGGVTYEQYF.

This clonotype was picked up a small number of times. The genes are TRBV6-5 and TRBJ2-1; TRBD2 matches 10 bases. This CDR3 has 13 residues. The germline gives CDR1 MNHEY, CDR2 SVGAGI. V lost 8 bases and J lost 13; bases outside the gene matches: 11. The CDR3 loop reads CASRGLAGATQFF. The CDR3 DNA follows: TGTGCCAGCCGGGGGCTAGCGGGAGCAACTCAGTTCTTC.

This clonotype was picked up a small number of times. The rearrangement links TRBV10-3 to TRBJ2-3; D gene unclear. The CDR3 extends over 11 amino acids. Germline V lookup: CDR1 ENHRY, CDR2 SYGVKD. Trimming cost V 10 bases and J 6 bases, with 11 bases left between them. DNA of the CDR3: TGTGCCAGCGCGACTCCGGATACGCAGTATTTT. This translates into CASATPDTQYF.

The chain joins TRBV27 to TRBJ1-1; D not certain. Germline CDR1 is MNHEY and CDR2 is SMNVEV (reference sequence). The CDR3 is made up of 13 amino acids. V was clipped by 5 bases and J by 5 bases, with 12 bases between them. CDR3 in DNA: TGTGCCAGCAGTCCGTCCCGACGGACTGAAGCTTTCTTT. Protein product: CASSPSRRTEAFF.

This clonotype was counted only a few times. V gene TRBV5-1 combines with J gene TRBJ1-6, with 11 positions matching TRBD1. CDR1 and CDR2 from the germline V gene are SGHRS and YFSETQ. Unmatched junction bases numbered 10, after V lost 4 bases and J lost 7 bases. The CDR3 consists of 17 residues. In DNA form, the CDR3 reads TGCGCCAGCAGCCAAGCGGGGACAGGGGGTTTCAATTCACCCCTCCACTTT. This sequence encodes CASSQAGTGGFNSPLHF. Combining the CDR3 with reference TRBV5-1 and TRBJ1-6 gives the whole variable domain KAGVTQTPRYLIKTRGQQVTLSCSPISGHRSVSWYQQTPGQGLQFLFEYFSETQRNKGNFPGRFSGRQFSNSRSEMNVSTLELGDSALYLCASSQAGTGGFNSPLHFGNGTRLTVT.

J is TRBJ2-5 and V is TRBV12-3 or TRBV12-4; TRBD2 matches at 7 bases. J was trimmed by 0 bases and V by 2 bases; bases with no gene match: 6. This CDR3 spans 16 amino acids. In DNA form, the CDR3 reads TGTGCCAGCAGTTTAATCCTAGCGGCTAACCAAGAGACCCAGTACTTC. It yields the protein CASSLILAANQETQYF.

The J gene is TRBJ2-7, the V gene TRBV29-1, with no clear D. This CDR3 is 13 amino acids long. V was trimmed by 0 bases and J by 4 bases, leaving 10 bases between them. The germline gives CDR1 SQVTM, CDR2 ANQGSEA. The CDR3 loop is CSVEEGDGYEQYF. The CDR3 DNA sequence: TGCAGCGTTGAAGAAGGAGATGGGTACGAGCAGTACTTC.

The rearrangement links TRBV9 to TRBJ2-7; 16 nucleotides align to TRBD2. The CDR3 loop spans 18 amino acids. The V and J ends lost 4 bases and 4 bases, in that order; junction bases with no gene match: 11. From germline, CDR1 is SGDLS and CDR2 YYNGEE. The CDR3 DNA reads TGTGCCAGCAGCCCACCGGGACTAGCGGGGGGGAGAGGTTACGAGCAGTACTTC. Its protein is CASSPPGLAGGRGYEQYF.

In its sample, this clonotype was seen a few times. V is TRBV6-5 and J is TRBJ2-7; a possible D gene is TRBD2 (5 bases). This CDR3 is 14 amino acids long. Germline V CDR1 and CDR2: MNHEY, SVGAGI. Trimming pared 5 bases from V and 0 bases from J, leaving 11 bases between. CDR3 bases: TGTGCCAGCAGTAAAACCGGGAACTCCTACGAGCAGTACTTC. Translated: CASSKTGNSYEQYF.

The CDR3 is CASSLAVGVVSYNEQFF. The CDR3 DNA is TGCGCCAGCAGCCTGGCCGTAGGGGTAGTGTCCTACAATGAGCAGTTCTTC. The V and J genes are TRBV5-1 and TRBJ2-1, with TRBD1 as a possible D gene (5 bases). Trimming shortened V by 4 bases and J by 1 base, and 18 bases separated the two germline ends. Germline CDR1 reads SGHRS; CDR2 reads YFSETQ. The CDR3 contains 17 residues. The entire variable domain, with the rest obtained from reference TRBV5-1 and TRBJ2-1, is as follows: KAGVTQTPRYLIKTRGQQVTLSCSPISGHRSVSWYQQTPGQGLQFLFEYFSETQRNKGNFPGRFSGRQFSNSRSEMNVSTLELGDSALYLCASSLAVGVVSYNEQFFGPGTRLTVL.

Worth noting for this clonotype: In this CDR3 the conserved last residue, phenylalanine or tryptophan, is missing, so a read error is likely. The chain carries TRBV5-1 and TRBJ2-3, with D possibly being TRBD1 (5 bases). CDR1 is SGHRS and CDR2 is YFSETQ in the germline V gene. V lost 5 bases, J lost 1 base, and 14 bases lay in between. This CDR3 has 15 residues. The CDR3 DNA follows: TGCGCCAGCAGAGGGGCGATGACTGGCACAGATACGCAGTATTTG. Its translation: CASRGAMTGTDTQYL.